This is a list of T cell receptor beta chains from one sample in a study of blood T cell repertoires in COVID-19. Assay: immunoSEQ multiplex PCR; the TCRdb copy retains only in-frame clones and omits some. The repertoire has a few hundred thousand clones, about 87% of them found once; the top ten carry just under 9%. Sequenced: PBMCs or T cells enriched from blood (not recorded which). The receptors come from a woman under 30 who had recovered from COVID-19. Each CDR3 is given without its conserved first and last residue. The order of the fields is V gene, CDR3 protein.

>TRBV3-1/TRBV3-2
ASSRQTNYGYT
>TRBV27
ASSSYYTGTGVGANVLT
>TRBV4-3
ASSQPSEGTEAF
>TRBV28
ASTRRDTGELF
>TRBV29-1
SVPSGTSIY
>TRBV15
ATSRDRAQETQY
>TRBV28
ASSLQGARWSDTQY
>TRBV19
ASRVEYQAEAF
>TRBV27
ASSFSGIPPDTQY
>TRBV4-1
ASSLTGTSDTEAF
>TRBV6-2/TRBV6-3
ASSYFDRENQPQH
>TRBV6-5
ASSRVGRAPGELF
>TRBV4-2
ASSQDRQAWTEAF
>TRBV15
ATSNLAPRYNEQF
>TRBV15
ATSRGGGNSPLH